This T cell receptor (beta chain) was sequenced in a study of shared clonotypes between healthy human individuals. The germline V gene has CDR1 SGHNT and CDR2 YYREEE (reference sequence). The V end was cut by 2 bases, the J end by 6 bases, with 18 bases between. The CDR3 spans 17 residues. Study observations and caveats: Estimated richness values were generally larger in naive subsets than in memory subsets. Represented diversity (both genetic and exposure-history) was limited by the small number of donors.

Measured with immunoSEQ multiplex PCR; TCRdb has only the in-frame clones, and not every one. Here the sample spans roughly 2.5 million clones, around 94% being singletons. Regarding this clone: Its specificity is unknown.

The clonotype comes from a man aged 18 to 29 in good health. Specimen: naive CD4+ T cells sorted from blood. Noted subset: CD45RA+ positively selected. The chain employs TRBV5-4 and TRBJ2-6, with D possibly matching TRBD2 (5 bases). The CDR3 reads CASSFTGESFAANVLTF. Here the CDR3 DNA reads TGTGCCAGCAGCTTTACCGGGGAAAGCTTTGCGGCCAACGTCCTGACTTTC.